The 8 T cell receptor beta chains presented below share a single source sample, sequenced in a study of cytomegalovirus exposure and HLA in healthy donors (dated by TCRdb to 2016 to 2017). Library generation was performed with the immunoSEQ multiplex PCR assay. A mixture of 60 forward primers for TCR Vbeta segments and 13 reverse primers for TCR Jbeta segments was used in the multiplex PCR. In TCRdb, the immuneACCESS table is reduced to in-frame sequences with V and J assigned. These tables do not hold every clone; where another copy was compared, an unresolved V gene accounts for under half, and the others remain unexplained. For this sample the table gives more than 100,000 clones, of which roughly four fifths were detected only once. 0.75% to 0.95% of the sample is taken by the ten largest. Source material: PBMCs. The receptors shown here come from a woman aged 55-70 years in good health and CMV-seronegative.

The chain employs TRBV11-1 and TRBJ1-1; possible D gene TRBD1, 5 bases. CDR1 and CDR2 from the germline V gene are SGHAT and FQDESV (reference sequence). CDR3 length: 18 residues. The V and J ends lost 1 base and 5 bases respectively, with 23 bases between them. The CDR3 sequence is CASSLEKIWGSHSTEAFF. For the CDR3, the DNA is TGTGCCAGCAGCTTAGAGAAAATTTGGGGCAGTCATTCGACTGAAGCTTTCTTT.

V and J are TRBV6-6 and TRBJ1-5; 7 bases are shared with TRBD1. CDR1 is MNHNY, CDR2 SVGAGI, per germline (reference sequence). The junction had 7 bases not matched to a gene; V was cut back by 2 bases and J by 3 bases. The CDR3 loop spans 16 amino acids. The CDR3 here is CASSYRSTGINQPQHF. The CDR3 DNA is TGTGCCAGCAGTTACCGCTCGACAGGGATCAATCAGCCCCAGCATTTT.

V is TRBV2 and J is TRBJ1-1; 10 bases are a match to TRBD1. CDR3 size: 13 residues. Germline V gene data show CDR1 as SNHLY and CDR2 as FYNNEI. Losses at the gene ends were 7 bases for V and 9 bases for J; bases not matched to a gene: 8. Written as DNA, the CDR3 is TGTGCCAGCAATGAGGGACAGGGGATAAAAGCTTTCTTT. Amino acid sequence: CASNEGQGIKAFF.

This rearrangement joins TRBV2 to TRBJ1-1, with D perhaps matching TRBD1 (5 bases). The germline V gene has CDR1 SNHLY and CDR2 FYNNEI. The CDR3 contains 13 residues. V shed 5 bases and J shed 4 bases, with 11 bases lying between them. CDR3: CASSIDSATEAFF. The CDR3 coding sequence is TGTGCCAGCAGTATTGACAGCGCCACTGAAGCTTTCTTT.

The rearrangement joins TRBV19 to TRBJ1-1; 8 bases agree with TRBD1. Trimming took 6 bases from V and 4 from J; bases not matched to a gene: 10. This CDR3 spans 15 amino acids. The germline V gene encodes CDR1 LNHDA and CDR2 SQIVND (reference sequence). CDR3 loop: CASRRGQGAGTEAFF. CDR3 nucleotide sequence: TGTGCCAGTAGAAGAGGACAGGGTGCGGGCACTGAAGCTTTCTTT.

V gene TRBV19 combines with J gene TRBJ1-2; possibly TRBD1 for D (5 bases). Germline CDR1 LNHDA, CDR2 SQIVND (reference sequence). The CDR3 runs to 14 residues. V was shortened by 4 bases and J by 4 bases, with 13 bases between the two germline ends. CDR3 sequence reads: CASSRRQLFYGYTF. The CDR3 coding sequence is TGTGCCAGTAGTAGACGACAGCTCTTCTATGGCTACACCTTC.

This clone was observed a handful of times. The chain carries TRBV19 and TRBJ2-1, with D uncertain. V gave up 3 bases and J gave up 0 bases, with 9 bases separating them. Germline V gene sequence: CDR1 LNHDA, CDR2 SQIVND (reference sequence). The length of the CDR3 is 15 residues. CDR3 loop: CASSIRLVSYNEQFF. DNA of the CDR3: TGTGCCAGTAGTATTAGGCTAGTCTCCTACAATGAGCAGTTCTTC.

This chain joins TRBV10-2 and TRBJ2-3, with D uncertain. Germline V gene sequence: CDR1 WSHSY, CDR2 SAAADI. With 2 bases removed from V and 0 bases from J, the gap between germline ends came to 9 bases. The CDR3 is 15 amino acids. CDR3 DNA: TGCGCCAGCAGTGAGATTAGCCCGAGCACAGATACGCAGTATTTT. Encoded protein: CASSEISPSTDTQYF.